This TCR beta chain is from a study of blood T cell repertoires in COVID-19. Background on the study: Donors in the United States, Italy and Spain gave samples during acute or convalescent COVID-19. PBMCs, B-cell-depleted T cells, or T cells were the source of the cDNA or gDNA that made up the material.

The CDR3 extends over 16 amino acids. Germline values: CDR1 MNHEY, CDR2 SVGAGI. V lost 4 bases to trimming and J lost 7 bases; unmatched junction nucleotides: 6. Per the original data handling: Nucleated cell number was recorded as an estimate derived from reference gene primer amplification. The table came from immunoSEQ multiplex PCR; TCRdb's copy has only in-frame clones and leaves some out. That table furnishes V, J and clone size, whereas the DNA furnished D and trimming. The table has approximately 430,000 clones, 70% to 90% seen once. Sequenced: peripheral blood. The TCR comes from a woman aged 30 to 39 with active or convalescent COVID-19. The chain joins TRBV6-5 to TRBJ2-3, with 15 positions matching TRBD2. CDR3 DNA: TGTGCCAGCAGTTCCTGGACTAGCGGGAGGGGATATACGCAGTATTTT. Its protein is CASSSWTSGRGYTQYF.